The text below deals with one T cell receptor (beta chain). Using immunoSEQ multiplex PCR, the repertoire was profiled, and TCRdb retains in-frame clones only, with some absent. The sample consists of about 57,000 clones, 93% of them appearing once. The sample is drawn from a study of T cell changes during pregnancy in multiple sclerosis. The CDR3 is 12 amino acids. With 3 bases removed from V and 5 bases from J, the gap between germline ends came to 7 bases. Germline V CDR1 and CDR2: SNHLY, FYNNEI. V is TRBV2 and J is TRBJ2-5; the D gene is possibly TRBD1 (5 bases). This TCR was sampled from a female donor with multiple sclerosis, enrolled in a pregnancy study. The sequencing used peripheral blood, collected after pregnancy. The CDR3 nucleotides read TGTGCCAGCAGTGAGGCAGGGGAGACCCAGTACTTC. Residues: CASSEAGETQYF.